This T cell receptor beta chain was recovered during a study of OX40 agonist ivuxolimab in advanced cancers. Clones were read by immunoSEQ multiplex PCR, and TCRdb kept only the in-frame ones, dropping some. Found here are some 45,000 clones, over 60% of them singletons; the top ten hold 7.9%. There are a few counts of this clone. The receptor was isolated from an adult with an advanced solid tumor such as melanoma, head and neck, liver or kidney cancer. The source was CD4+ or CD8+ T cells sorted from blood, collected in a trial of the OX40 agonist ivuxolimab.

The CDR3 region is CASSQDTSVGFREQYF. The CDR3 DNA follows: TGTGCCAGCAGCCAAGATACGTCTGTGGGCTTTCGTGAGCAGTACTTC. The chain links TRBV4-2 to TRBJ2-7; D unclear. Germline V gene data show CDR1 as LGHNA and CDR2 as YNFKEQ. Between the trimmed V and J ends, which lost 0 bases and 7 bases, there was a span of 19 bases. This CDR3 contains 16 residues.